The text below deals with one T cell receptor beta chain. This clonotype was seen at least ten times. Its antigen is still unknown. Base-call qualities are not available, and no considerably larger clone is one nucleotide away. The sample's time point, from its label and the paper: pre-sensitization, week 0. What this sample's treatment or condition label stands for: therapeutic diphenylcyclopropenone sensitization with weekly scalp DPC. At every patch-test visit, the blood draw took place before the patch test was put on. To be eligible, patients had to be aged 18 to 70, diagnosed with alopecia and judged suitable for DPC therapy, while pregnant patients were excluded. Total RNA was extracted from unfractionated whole blood that had been collected in Tempus Blood RNA tubes. The source of the sample is a study of human T cells and chemical hapten exposure (dated by TCRdb to about 2021). As for the study more broadly: For sensitization, 2% DPC in acetone was applied to an approximately 2 cm by approximately 2 cm area of upper inner arm skin. The mostly female patient cohort included alopecia areata with under or over 50% scalp involvement, alopecia totalis and alopecia universalis. Approximately 30 alopecia patients provided blood for TCR sequencing at one to four time points (pre-sensitization, 2, 6 and 24 weeks). Throughout the study period of 20 to 25 weeks, patients also received therapeutic DPC doses to the scalp every week. Libraries were pooled for sequencing, and variation in per-sample TCR yields was attributed mainly to small differences in library volumes within the pool. Patch testing was performed on the upper back with Finn chambers containing 0.01% DPC, and the patch tests were scored after 6 days according to International Contact Dermatitis Research Group standards. This study followed changes in the peripheral blood TCR repertoire in vivo during primary and secondary sensitization of alopecia patients to the hapten diphenylcyclopropenone (DPC). Blood samples were taken from patients before sensitization (week 0) and at 2, 6 and about 24 weeks after DPC sensitization.

Broader findings and caveats from the paper: Because every patient had alopecia, a presumed autoimmune disease, the patients' immune response might differ from that of healthy individuals. Expanded TCRs formed significantly more large CDR3 similarity clusters than pre-sensitization or healthy control sets, consistent with antigen-driven responses. Patch test score correlated positively with the number of PT1 expanded TCRs, reaching significance at thresholds 8, 16 and 32 but not at 4. After repeated subsampling, the strength of the expansion versus patch-test correlation and the threshold at which it became significant changed. DPC sensitization did not change how many TCRs were above 1 in 1000 frequency, and no evidence was found of alterations in global repertoire structure.

Libraries were built with RACE. Sequencing used a NextSeq 500. Library preparation attached unique molecular identifiers to individual cDNA molecules for quantitative, reproducible TCR counting. From each blood RNA sample, both TCR alpha and TCR beta chains were sequenced. Per the authors' processing: A median of about 89,000 TCRs per sample was observed, with a range of about 23,224 to 690,600. V, J and CDR3 annotation of the TCR reads was performed with the Decombinator software suite. For the PS versus PT1 abundance plots, all samples were subsampled to the same number of TCRs (28,000). Expanded TCRs were defined as absent before sensitization and observed at least eight times at the 2-week time point. Using fastp at Q25 and MiXCR, TCRdb reprocessed the public reads and kept productive beta chains. Each CDR3 protein gets just one entry, which takes the most common genes and DNA from the rows behind it. In this record, the V and J calls reflect TCRdb's handling and not the investigators' own analysis. The sample has around 350,000 distinct CDR3 sequences on record, approximately 5.8% of them singletons. The ten largest make up about 7.7% of the sample.

V is shortened by 6 bases, J by 9 bases, and the region joining them spans 12 bases. From the germline V gene, CDR1 is SGHTA and CDR2 is FQGNSA. Inclusive of the bounding cysteine and phenylalanine, the CDR3 is 12 residues long. Of the read, only the CDR3 DNA is kept; its 36 bases are in frame from base 1. Rearrangement joined TRBV7-2 to TRBJ1-5; the D gene assignment is ambiguous. The sequence came from a woman in her late teens or twenties with alopecia areata. Some clones in this sample may be carry-over from other donors' samples. The specimen comprised whole blood, sampled in connection with sensitization to the hapten diphenylcyclopropenone (DPC). The bases read TGTGCCAGCAGGGAGTATGGGTCGCCCCAGCATTTT. The translation is CASREYGSPQHF.